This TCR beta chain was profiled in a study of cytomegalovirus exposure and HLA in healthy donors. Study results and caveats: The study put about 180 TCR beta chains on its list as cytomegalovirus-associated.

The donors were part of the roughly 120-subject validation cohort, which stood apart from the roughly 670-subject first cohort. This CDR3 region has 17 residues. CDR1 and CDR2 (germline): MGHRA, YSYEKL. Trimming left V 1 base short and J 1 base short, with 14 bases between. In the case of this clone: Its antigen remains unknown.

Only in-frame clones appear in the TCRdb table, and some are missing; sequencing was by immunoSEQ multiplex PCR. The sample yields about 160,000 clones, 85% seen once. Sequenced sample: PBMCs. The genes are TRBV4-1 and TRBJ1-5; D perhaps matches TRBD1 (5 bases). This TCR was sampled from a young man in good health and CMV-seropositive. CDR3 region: CASSQVDLGVSNQPQHF. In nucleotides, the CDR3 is TGCGCCAGCAGCCAAGTTGATTTAGGGGTAAGCAATCAGCCCCAGCATTTT.